This T cell receptor (beta chain) was obtained from a study of T cell responses to AZD1222 COVID-19 vaccine. Study results and caveats: At baseline, seropositivity was found in only six or seven AZD1222 recipients.

The CDR3 length is 14 residues. Germline values: CDR1 SGHTA, CDR2 FQGNSA. The V end lost 5 bases, the J end lost 0 bases, and 8 bases lay between the germline ends. TCRdb's table, derived via immunoSEQ multiplex PCR, lists solely in-frame clones and lacks some. The sample has around 81,000 clones; about 84% are singletons. As to this clone: Its cognate antigen is unknown.

The sequence was collected from an adult in good health. The rearrangement links TRBV7-2 to TRBJ2-1; tentatively, D is TRBD2 (5 bases). The sequences come from peripheral blood, collected on day 0 of AZD1222 vaccination. CDR3 sequence: CASSPTSSYNEQFF. DNA for the CDR3: TGTGCCAGCAGCCCTACTAGCTCCTACAATGAGCAGTTCTTC. Together with reference TRBV7-2 and TRBJ2-1, the CDR3 gives the full variable domain: GAGVSQSPSNKVTEKGKDVELRCDPISGHTALYWYRQSLGQGLEFLIYFQGNSAPDKSGLPSDRFSAERTGGSVSTLTIQRTQQEDSAVYLCASSPTSSYNEQFFGPGTRLTVL.